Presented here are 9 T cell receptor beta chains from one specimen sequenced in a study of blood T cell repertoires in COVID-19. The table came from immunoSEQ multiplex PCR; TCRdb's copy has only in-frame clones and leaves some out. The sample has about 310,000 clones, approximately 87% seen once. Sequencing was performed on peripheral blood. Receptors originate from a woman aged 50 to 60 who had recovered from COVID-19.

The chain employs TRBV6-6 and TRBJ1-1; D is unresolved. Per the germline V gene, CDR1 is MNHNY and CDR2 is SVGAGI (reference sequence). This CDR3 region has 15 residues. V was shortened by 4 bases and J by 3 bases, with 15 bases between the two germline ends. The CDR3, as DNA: TGTGCCAGCAGTTTTGCTGAGGTCCCCTACACTGAAGCTTTCTTT. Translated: CASSFAEVPYTEAFF.

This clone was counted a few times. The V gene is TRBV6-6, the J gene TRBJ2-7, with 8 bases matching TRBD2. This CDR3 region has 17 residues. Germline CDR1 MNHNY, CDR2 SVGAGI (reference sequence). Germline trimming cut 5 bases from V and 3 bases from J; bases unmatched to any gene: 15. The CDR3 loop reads CASSRVGVSGELYEQYF. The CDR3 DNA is TGTGCCAGCAGTCGCGTCGGGGTTAGCGGGGAACTCTACGAGCAGTACTTC.

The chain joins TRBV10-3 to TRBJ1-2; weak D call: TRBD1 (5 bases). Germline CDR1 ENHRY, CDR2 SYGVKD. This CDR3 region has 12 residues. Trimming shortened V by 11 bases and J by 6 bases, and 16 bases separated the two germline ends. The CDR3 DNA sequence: TGTGCCGGAAGGAGGGACGAGGATGGCTACACCTTC. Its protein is CAGRRDEDGYTF.

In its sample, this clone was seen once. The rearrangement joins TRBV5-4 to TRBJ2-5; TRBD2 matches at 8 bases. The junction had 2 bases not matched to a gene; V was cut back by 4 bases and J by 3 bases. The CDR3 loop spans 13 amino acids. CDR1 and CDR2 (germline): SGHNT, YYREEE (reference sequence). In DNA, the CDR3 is TGTGCCAGCAGCCTGACTAGCGAAGAGACCCAGTACTTC. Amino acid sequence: CASSLTSEETQYF.

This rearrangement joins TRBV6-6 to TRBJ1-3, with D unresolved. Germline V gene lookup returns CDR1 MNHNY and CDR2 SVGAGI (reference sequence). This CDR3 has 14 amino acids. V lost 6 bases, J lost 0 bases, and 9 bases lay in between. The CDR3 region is CASRETLSGNTIYF. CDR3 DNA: TGTGCCAGCAGAGAGACACTCTCTGGAAACACCATATATTTT.

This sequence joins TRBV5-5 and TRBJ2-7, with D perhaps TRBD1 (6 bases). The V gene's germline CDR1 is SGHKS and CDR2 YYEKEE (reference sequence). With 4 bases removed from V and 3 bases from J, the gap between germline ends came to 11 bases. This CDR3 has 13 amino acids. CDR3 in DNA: TGTGCCAGCAGCCCTCTGGACAGCTACGAGCAGTACTTC. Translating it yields CASSPLDSYEQYF.

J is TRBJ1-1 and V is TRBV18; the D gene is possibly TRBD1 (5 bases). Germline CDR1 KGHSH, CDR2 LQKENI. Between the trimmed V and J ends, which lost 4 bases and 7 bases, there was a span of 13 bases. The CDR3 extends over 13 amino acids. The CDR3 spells CASSQAGENEAFF. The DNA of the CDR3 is TGTGCCAGCTCACAAGCGGGGGAGAATGAAGCTTTCTTT.

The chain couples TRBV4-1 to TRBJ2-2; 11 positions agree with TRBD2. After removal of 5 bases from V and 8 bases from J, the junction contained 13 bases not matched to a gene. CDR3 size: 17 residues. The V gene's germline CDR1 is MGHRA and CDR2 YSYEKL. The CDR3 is CASSSLAGGSGSGELFF. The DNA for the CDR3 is TGCGCCAGCAGCTCCCTAGCGGGGGGTTCGGGGAGTGGGGAGCTGTTTTTT.

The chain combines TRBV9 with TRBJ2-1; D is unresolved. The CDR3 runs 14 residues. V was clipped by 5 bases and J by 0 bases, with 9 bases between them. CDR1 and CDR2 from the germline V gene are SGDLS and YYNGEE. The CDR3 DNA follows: TGTGCCAGCAGTAGAACGGGCTCCTACAATGAGCAGTTCTTC. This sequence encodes CASSRTGSYNEQFF.